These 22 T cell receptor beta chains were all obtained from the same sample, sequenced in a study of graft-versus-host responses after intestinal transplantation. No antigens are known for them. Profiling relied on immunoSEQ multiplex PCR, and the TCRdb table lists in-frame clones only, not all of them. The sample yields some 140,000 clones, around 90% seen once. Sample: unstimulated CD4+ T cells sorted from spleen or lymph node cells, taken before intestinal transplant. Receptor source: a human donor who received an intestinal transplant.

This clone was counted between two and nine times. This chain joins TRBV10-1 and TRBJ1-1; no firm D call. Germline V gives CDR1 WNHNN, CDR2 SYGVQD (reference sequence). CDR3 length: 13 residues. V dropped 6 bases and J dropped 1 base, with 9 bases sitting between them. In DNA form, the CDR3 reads TGCGCCAGCAGGAAGGGTAGGAACACTGAAGCTTTCTTT. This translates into CASRKGRNTEAFF.

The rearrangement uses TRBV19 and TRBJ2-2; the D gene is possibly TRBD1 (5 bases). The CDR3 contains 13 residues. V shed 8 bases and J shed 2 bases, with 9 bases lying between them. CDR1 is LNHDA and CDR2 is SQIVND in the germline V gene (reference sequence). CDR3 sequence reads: CASLDINTGELFF. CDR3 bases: TGTGCCAGTTTGGACATAAACACCGGGGAGCTGTTTTTT. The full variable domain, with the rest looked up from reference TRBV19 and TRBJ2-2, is DGGITQSPKYLFRKEGQNVTLSCEQNLNHDAMYWYRQDPGQGLRLIYYSQIVNDFQKGDIAEGYSVSREKKESFPLTVTSAQKNPTAFYLCASLDINTGELFFGEGSRLTVL.

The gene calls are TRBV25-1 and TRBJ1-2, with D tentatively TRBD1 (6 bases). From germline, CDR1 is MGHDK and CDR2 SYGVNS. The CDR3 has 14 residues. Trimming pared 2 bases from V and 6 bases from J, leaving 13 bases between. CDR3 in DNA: TGTGCCAGCAGTGAAAGAAGACAGGCAGATGGCTACACCTTC. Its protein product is CASSERRQADGYTF.

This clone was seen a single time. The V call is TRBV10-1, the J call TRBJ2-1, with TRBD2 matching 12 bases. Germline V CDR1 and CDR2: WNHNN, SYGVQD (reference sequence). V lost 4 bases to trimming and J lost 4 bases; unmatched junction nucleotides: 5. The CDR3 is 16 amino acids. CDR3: CASSGTSGVEYNEQFF. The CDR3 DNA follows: TGCGCCAGCAGTGGGACTAGCGGGGTGGAATACAATGAGCAGTTCTTC.

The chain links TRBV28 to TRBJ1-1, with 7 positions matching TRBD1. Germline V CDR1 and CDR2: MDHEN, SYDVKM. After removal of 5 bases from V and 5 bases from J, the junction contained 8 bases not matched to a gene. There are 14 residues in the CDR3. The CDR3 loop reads CASSQTGVRTEAFF. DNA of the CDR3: TGTGCCAGCAGTCAAACAGGGGTCAGGACTGAAGCTTTCTTT.

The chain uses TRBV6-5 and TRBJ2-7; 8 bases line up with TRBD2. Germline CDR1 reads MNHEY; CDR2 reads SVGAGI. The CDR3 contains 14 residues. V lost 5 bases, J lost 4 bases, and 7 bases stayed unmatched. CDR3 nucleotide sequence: TGTGCCAGCAGTCCACAGCGGGGGATTTACGAGCAGTACTTC. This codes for CASSPQRGIYEQYF.

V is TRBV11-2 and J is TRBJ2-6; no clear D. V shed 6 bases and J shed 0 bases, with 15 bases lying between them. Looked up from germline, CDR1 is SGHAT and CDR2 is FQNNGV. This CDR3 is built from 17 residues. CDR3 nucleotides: TGTGCCAGCAGATGGGCCAAACTCCGCTCTGGGGCCAACGTCCTGACTTTC. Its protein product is CASRWAKLRSGANVLTF.

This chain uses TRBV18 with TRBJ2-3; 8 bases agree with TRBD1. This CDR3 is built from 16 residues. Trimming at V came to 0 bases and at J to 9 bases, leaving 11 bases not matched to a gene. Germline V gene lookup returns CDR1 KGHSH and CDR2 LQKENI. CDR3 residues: CASSPPRFTGGATQYF. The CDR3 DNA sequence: TGTGCCAGCTCACCACCAAGGTTTACAGGGGGAGCCACGCAGTATTTT.

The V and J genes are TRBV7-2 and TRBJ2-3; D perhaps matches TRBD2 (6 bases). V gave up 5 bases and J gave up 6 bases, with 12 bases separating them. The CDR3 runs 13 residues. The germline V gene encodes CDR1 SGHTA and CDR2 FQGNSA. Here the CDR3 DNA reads TGTGCCAGCAGCAGGAGGGATGGCGATACGCAGTATTTT. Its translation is CASSRRDGDTQYF.

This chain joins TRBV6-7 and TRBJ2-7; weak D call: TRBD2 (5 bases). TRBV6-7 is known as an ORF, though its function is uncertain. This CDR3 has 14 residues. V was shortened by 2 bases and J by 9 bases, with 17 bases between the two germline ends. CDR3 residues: CASSYPIFWTGQYF. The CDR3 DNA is TGTGCCAGCAGTTACCCGATTTTTTGGACTGGGCAGTACTTC.

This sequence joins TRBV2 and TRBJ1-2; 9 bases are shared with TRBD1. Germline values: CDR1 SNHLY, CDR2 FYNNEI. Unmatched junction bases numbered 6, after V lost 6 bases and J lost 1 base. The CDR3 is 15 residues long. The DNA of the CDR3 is TGTGCCAGCAGAAGGACAGGGGCGTATAACTATGGCTACACCTTC. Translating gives CASRRTGAYNYGYTF.

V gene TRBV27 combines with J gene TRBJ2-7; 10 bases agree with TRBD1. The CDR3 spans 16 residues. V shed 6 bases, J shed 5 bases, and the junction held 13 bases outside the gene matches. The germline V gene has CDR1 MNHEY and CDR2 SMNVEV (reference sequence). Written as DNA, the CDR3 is TGTGCCAGCAGCCGTAGACCGGGACAGGGGTTCCACGAGCAGTACTTC. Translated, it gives CASSRRPGQGFHEQYF.

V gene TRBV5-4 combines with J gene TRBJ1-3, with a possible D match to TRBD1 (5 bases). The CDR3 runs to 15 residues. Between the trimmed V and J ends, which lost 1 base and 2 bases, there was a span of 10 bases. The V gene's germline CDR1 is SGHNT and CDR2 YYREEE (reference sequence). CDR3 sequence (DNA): TGTGCCAGCAGCTTGAGGGGCAGCACTGGAAACACCATATATTTT. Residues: CASSLRGSTGNTIYF.

The CDR3 spells CASSRAASSYEQYF. As DNA, the CDR3 is TGTGCTAGTTCCAGAGCCGCAAGCTCCTACGAGCAGTACTTC. The chain links TRBV12-5 to TRBJ2-7; D remains unclear. V shed 8 bases and J shed 0 bases, with 14 bases lying between them. This CDR3 comprises 14 residues. CDR1 and CDR2 from the germline V gene are LGHNT and FRNRAP.

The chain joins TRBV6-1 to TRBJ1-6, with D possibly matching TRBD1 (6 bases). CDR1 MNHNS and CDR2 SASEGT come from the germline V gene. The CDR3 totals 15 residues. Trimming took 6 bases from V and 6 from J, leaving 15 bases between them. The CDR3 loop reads CASRELRTVNSPLHF. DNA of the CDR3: TGTGCCAGCAGAGAACTGAGGACAGTTAATTCACCCCTCCACTTT.

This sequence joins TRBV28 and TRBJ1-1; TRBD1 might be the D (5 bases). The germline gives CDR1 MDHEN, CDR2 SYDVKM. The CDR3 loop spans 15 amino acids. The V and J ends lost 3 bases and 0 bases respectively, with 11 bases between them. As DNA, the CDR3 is TGTGCCAGCAGTTTCTTGACAGTCATGAACACTGAAGCTTTCTTT. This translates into CASSFLTVMNTEAFF. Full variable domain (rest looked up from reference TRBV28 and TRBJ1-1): DVKVTQSSRYLVKRTGEKVFLECVQDMDHENMFWYRQDPGLGLRLIYFSYDVKMKEKGDIPEGYSVSREKKERFSLILESASTNQTSMYLCASSFLTVMNTEAFFGQGTRLTVV.

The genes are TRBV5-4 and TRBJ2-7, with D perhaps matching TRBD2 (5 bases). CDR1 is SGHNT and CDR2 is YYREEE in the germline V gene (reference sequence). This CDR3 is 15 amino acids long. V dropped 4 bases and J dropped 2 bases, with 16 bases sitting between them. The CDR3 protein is CASSKQSRETYEQYF. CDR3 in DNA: TGTGCCAGCAGCAAACAATCTAGGGAGACCTACGAGCAGTACTTC.

The CDR3 DNA follows: TGCGCCAGCAGCTCCGGCGTAGGGGGGTCTGGAAACACCATATATTTT. Protein: CASSSGVGGSGNTIYF. This chain connects TRBV5-1 to TRBJ1-3; D is perhaps TRBD1 (6 bases). Germline CDR1 SGHRS, CDR2 YFSETQ. The ends were cut back, 3 bases at V and 1 base at J, with 14 bases in the middle. The CDR3 runs to 16 residues.

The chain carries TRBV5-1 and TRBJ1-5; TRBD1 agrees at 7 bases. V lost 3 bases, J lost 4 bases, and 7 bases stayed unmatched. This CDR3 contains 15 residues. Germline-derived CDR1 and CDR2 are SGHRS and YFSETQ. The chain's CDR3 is CASSSTGASNQPQHF. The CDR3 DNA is TGCGCCAGCAGCTCTACAGGGGCCAGTAATCAGCCCCAGCATTTT.

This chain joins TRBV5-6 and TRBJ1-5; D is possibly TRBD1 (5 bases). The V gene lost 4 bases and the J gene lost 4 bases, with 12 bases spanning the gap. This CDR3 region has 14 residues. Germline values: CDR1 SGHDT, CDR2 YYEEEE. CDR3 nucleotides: TGTGCCAGCAGCCCCGGTGGGGGGAATCAGCCCCAGCATTTT. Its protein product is CASSPGGGNQPQHF. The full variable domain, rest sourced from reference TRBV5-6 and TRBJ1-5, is DAGVTQSPTHLIKTRGQQVTLRCSPKSGHDTVSWYQQALGQGPQFIFQYYEEEERQRGNFPDRFSGHQFPNYSSELNVNALLLGDSALYLCASSPGGGNQPQHFGDGTRLSIL.

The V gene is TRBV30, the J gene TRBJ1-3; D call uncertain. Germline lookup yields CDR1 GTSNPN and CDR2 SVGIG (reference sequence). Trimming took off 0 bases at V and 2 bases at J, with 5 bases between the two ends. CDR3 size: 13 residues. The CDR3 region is CAWSVGPGNTIYF. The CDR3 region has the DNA TGTGCCTGGAGTGTTGGGCCTGGAAACACCATATATTTT.

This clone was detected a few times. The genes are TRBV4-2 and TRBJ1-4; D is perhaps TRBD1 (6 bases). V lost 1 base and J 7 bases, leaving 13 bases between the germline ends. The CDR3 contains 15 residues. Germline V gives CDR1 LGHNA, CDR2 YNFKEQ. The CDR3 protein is CASSQGPLGAEKLFF. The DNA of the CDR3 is TGTGCCAGCAGCCAAGGCCCCCTGGGGGCTGAAAAACTGTTTTTT.